This TCR beta chain was profiled in a study of blood T cells in healthy people across ages. The V end was cut by 4 bases, the J end by 10 bases, with 17 bases between. The V gene's germline CDR1 is LGHDT and CDR2 YNNKEL (reference sequence). The CDR3 has 14 residues. Primed by a sample-barcoded 5' primer and a J-beta primer mix, a second PCR proceeded for about 6 to 11 cycles. One entry per CDR3 protein, called by TCRdb with MiXCR from the 5' RACE reads. The repertoire holds roughly 500,000 distinct CDR3 sequences, with approximately 25% as singletons. These records were also assigned to another study, of T cells of mothers and their children. That work contributes: For each mother, over 9 million TCR beta CDR3 reads were obtained, and for each child, 2.5 million to 3 million.

The clonotype originates from a boy aged 10-17 years in good health. The source material was blood. The V gene is TRBV3-1, the J gene TRBJ2-1, with D tentatively TRBD1 or TRBD2 (5 bases each). The CDR3 nucleotides are TGTGCCAGCAGCCCTTCCGGGACCTCCCAGGAGCAGTTCTTC. Translating it yields CASSPSGTSQEQFF.